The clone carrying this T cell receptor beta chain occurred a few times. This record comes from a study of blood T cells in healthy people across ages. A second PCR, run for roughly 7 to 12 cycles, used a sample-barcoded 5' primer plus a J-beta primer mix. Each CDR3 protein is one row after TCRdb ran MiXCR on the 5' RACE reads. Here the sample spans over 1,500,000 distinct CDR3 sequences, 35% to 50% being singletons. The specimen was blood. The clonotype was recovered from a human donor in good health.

CDR3 DNA: TGTGCCAGCAGTGGGGAAAGCTCGTCGTTTGCAGATACGCAGTATTTT. It specifies CASSGESSSFADTQYF. The genes are TRBV2 and TRBJ2-3; D remains unclear. This CDR3 has 16 residues. V was cut by 4 bases and J by 4 bases, with 18 bases left in between. CDR1 is SNHLY, CDR2 FYNNEI, per germline.